These 31 T cell receptor beta chains came from one sample sequenced in a study of T-cell reconstitution after alpha-beta-depleted transplantation in children. Unique molecular identifiers tagged the TCRbeta library. MiXCR, run by TCRdb on the PCR reads, gives a single entry per CDR3 protein. The sample comprises tens of thousands of distinct CDR3 sequences, 5.5% to 7.5% of which are singletons, and approximately 7% rests with the top ten. The sequencing used PBMCs, mostly from graft donor cells, collected 180 days after TCRalphabeta/CD19-depleted stem cell transplant. These receptors were obtained from a male patient younger than 18 who had a stem cell transplant for acute myeloid leukemia, so the T cells may come from the graft donor.

This clonotype occurred a few times. The chain links TRBV28 to TRBJ2-5; D ambiguous. Trimming cost V 6 bases and J 4 bases, with 9 bases left between them. There are 12 residues in the CDR3. Looked up from germline, CDR1 is MDHEN and CDR2 is SYDVKM. The CDR3, as DNA: TGTGCCAGCAGCCCGTTTCGAGAGACCCAGTACTTC. It yields the protein CASSPFRETQYF. Full variable domain (missing parts from reference TRBV28 and TRBJ2-5): DVKVTQSSRYLVKRTGEKVFLECVQDMDHENMFWYRQDPGLGLRLIYFSYDVKMKEKGDIPEGYSVSREKKERFSLILESASTNQTSMYLCASSPFRETQYFGPGTRLLVL.

This clonotype was counted ten times or more. DNA of the CDR3: TGTGCCACCAGTGCGTCGTTCTCTGGGGCCAACGTCCTGACTTTC. This encodes CATSASFSGANVLTF. V usage is TRBV24-1 and J usage is TRBJ2-6; D unresolved. The CDR3 is 15 residues long. Germline V gene data show CDR1 as KGHDR and CDR2 as SFDVKD. Trimming shortened V by 5 bases and J by 0 bases, and 7 bases separated the two germline ends.

This clonotype was picked up a small number of times. The chain uses TRBV11-2 and TRBJ2-7; D is undetermined. V was clipped by 5 bases and J by 12 bases, with 17 bases between them. Germline lookup yields CDR1 SGHAT and CDR2 FQNNGV. This CDR3 spans 12 amino acids. CDR3 DNA sequence: TGTGCCAGCAGCACCCTGTTTGGGCAGACGTACGTC. The encoded protein is CASSTLFGQTYV.

Ten or more counts support this clonotype. The chain uses TRBV3-1 and TRBJ2-6, with D possibly being TRBD2 (6 bases). V gave up 2 bases and J gave up 3 bases, with 8 bases separating them. From germline, CDR1 is LGHDT and CDR2 YNNKEL (reference sequence). This CDR3 comprises 15 residues. The CDR3 reads CASSQRDFGANVLTF. The CDR3 region has the DNA TGTGCCAGCAGCCAACGGGACTTTGGGGCCAACGTCCTGACTTTC.

This clonotype has at least ten counts. This chain uses TRBV5-1 with TRBJ1-2; 8 nucleotides align to TRBD1. CDR3 length: 15 amino acids. V lost 1 base to trimming and J lost 2 bases; unmatched junction nucleotides: 4. Germline assignment: CDR1 SGHRS and CDR2 YFSETQ. The CDR3 bases are TGCGCCAGCAGCTTGTCGGGACAGGCGAACTATGGCTACACCTTC. Translating gives CASSLSGQANYGYTF.

This clonotype was seen ten or more times. J is TRBJ2-5 and V is TRBV29-1; 10 nucleotides line up with TRBD1. Germline CDR1 SQVTM, CDR2 ANQGSEA. There are 13 residues in the CDR3. V was pared by 7 bases and J by 4 bases, with 6 bases of the junction left unmatched. The CDR3 is CSGRDRGTETQYF. CDR3 sequence (DNA): TGCAGCGGCAGGGACAGGGGCACAGAGACCCAGTACTTC.

This clonotype appeared many times. The rearrangement joins TRBV29-1 to TRBJ2-3; tentatively, D is TRBD1 (7 bases). The CDR3 has 16 amino acids. CDR1 and CDR2 from the germline V gene are SQVTM and ANQGSEA. V dropped 4 bases and J dropped 0 bases, with 17 bases sitting between them. The CDR3 protein is CSVVATGRRSTDTQYF. CDR3 bases: TGCAGCGTTGTTGCGACAGGGAGGAGGAGCACAGATACGCAGTATTTT.

This clonotype came up many times. J is TRBJ2-1 and V is TRBV18; a possible D gene is TRBD1 (5 bases). V was trimmed by 6 bases and J by 2 bases, leaving 14 bases between them. Looked up from germline, CDR1 is KGHSH and CDR2 is LQKENI. The CDR3 is made up of 15 amino acids. CDR3 nucleotide sequence: TGTGCCAGCTCCACTGCAGGGTATGCCTACAATGAGCAGTTCTTC. It specifies CASSTAGYAYNEQFF.

The sample holds many counts of this clonotype. This chain connects TRBV7-2 to TRBJ1-4; D ambiguous. Deletions cut 1 base from V and 0 bases from J, with 6 bases between. Germline values: CDR1 SGHTA, CDR2 FQGNSA. This CDR3 is built from 15 residues. The CDR3 sequence: CASSLVASTNEKLFF. The CDR3 DNA reads TGTGCCAGCAGCTTAGTGGCCTCAACTAATGAAAAACTGTTTTTT.

This clonotype was counted ten times or more. The rearrangement joins TRBV25-1 to TRBJ2-5; 11 positions agree with TRBD2. J was trimmed by 1 base and V by 2 bases; bases with no gene match: 6. Germline V lookup: CDR1 MGHDK, CDR2 SYGVNS. This CDR3 comprises 17 residues. The CDR3 DNA reads TGTGCCAGCAGTGAAGTGAGGGGACTAGCGGTCCAAGAGACCCAGTACTTC. It is translated as CASSEVRGLAVQETQYF.

This clonotype appeared once. This may be a read error: a much more frequent sequence differs by one nucleotide. The genes are TRBV28 and TRBJ2-6, with 8 positions matching TRBD2. There are 17 residues in the CDR3. CDR1 and CDR2 (germline): MDHEN, SYDVKM. The CDR3 loop reads CPSSPWLAGSGANVLTF. Written as DNA, the CDR3 is TGTCCCAGCAGCCCCTGGCTAGCGGGCTCTGGGGCCAACGTCCTGACTTTC. The full variable domain, in which reference TRBV28 and TRBJ2-6 provide the parts outside the CDR3, is DVKVTQSSRYLVKRTGEKVFLECVQDMDHENMFWYRQDPGLGLRLIYFSYDVKMKEKGDIPEGYSVSREKKERFSLILESASTNQTSMYLCPSSPWLAGSGANVLTFGAGSRLTVL.

In this sample, this clonotype is medium-sized. J is TRBJ2-6 and V is TRBV10-3, with D possibly being TRBD1 (8 bases). CDR3 length: 15 residues. Germline CDR1 reads ENHRY; CDR2 reads SYGVKD. Deletions cut 8 bases from V and 2 bases from J, with 13 bases between. CDR3 nucleotide sequence: TGTGCCATCGGGGGGGACAGGACTGGGGCCAACGTCCTGACTTTC. Residues: CAIGGDRTGANVLTF.

The chain uses TRBV5-2 and TRBJ1-5. TRBV5-2 is an annotated pseudogene. The CDR3 covers 16 residues. CDR3 coding DNA: TGTGCCAGCATCGAGATCGGGACGGCCAGCAATCAGCCCCAGCATTTT. Its protein is CASIEIGTASNQPQHF.

The sample holds many counts of this clonotype. The rearrangement links TRBV28 to TRBJ2-7, with D unresolved. Deletions cut 5 bases from V and 0 bases from J, with 8 bases between. The CDR3 is 13 amino acids. Germline CDR1 reads MDHEN; CDR2 reads SYDVKM. Here the CDR3 reads CASSLFNSYEQYF. DNA of the CDR3: TGTGCCAGCAGTCTCTTCAACTCCTACGAGCAGTACTTC.

This clonotype has ten or more counts. J is TRBJ2-3 and V is TRBV4-3; D call uncertain. CDR3 length: 14 amino acids. Germline lookup yields CDR1 LGHNA and CDR2 YSLEER. With 1 base removed from V and 2 bases from J, the gap between germline ends came to 7 bases. Here the CDR3 DNA reads TGCGCCAGCAGCCAAGGGACGCACACAGATACGCAGTATTTT. It yields the protein CASSQGTHTDTQYF.

The sample holds many counts of this clonotype. J is TRBJ1-2 and V is TRBV28; 10 bases map to TRBD1. V lost 6 bases to trimming and J lost 7 bases; unmatched junction nucleotides: 11. Germline CDR1 is MDHEN and CDR2 is SYDVKM. The CDR3 contains 15 residues. The CDR3 here is CASSDPGQGSFGYTF. The DNA for the CDR3 is TGTGCCAGCAGCGATCCGGGACAGGGGAGTTTTGGCTACACCTTC.

This clonotype was seen a few times. Given a much more abundant clone one base away, this may be a read error. This rearrangement joins TRBV12-3 or TRBV12-4 to TRBJ2-5, with a possible D match to TRBD1 (6 bases). There are 13 residues in the CDR3. Trimming shortened V by 6 bases and J by 3 bases, and 11 bases separated the two germline ends. The CDR3 is CASRWDTKETQYF. In DNA form, the CDR3 reads TGTGCCAGCAGGTGGGACACAAAAGAGACCCAGTACTTC.

This clonotype was picked up many times. The chain combines TRBV12-5 with TRBJ2-6; D gene unclear. The V end was cut by 5 bases, the J end by 1 base, with 3 bases between. The V gene's germline CDR1 is LGHNT and CDR2 FRNRAP. This CDR3 has 13 amino acids. The DNA of the CDR3 is TGTGCTAGTGGTCGATCTGGGGCCAACGTCCTGACTTTC. As protein: CASGRSGANVLTF.

Sample share makes this clonotype medium-sized (0.01 to 0.1%). A read error may account for a junction end that differs from germline. CDR3 sequence (DNA): TGCAGTGCTAGAGACCAGCGGGAGACGATCTTC. Amino acid sequence: CSARDQRETIF. V is TRBV20-1 and J is TRBJ2-1; 8 bases are shared with TRBD2. The germline gives CDR1 DFQATT, CDR2 SNEGSKA (reference sequence). The CDR3 extends over 11 amino acids.

This clonotype was detected ten times or more. The chain carries TRBV5-1 and TRBJ1-1, with unresolved D. V was pared by 0 bases and J by 1 base, with 10 bases between. The CDR3 is made up of 15 amino acids. Per germline, CDR1 SGHRS and CDR2 YFSETQ. CDR3 DNA sequence: TGCGCCAGCAGCTTGGGTCAGGAGAAGAACACTGAAGCTTTCTTT. Translation: CASSLGQEKNTEAFF.

In this sample, this clonotype turned up many times. The chain uses TRBV27 and TRBJ2-7; 11 bases line up with TRBD2. Germline CDR1 MNHEY, CDR2 SMNVEV (reference sequence). With 6 bases clipped from V and 3 bases from J, the junction kept 7 bases outside the gene matches. The CDR3 contains 15 residues. The CDR3 spells CASRPRLAGNYEQYF. The CDR3 DNA reads TGTGCCAGCAGACCACGACTAGCGGGGAACTACGAGCAGTACTTC.

The sample holds a few counts of this clonotype. The rearrangement uses TRBV6-2 or TRBV6-3 and TRBJ1-5, with a weak D call TRBD1 (6 bases). CDR1 is MNHEY, CDR2 SVGEGT, per germline. This CDR3 is built from 16 residues. The V and J ends lost 2 bases and 3 bases respectively, with 14 bases between them. The chain's CDR3 is CASSYPTGHPNQPQHF. The CDR3 DNA reads TGTGCCAGCAGTTACCCCACGGGACACCCCAATCAGCCCCAGCATTTT.

This clonotype was seen ten or more times. The rearrangement joins TRBV30 to TRBJ2-1; D gene ambiguous. CDR3 length: 14 amino acids. V was cut by 2 bases and J by 4 bases, with 12 bases left in between. Germline lookup yields CDR1 GTSNPN and CDR2 SVGIG (reference sequence). CDR3 in amino acids: CAWSPPPPYNEQFF. Here the CDR3 DNA reads TGTGCCTGGAGTCCGCCTCCCCCTTACAATGAGCAGTTCTTC.

This clonotype was seen many times. The CDR3 loop is CASSLDGARDTQYF. In nucleotides, the CDR3 is TGCGCCAGCAGCTTGGACGGGGCGAGAGATACGCAGTATTTT. The chain carries TRBV5-1 and TRBJ2-3; D is possibly TRBD1 or TRBD2 (5 bases each). This CDR3 is 14 amino acids long. Trimming shortened V by 0 bases and J by 5 bases, and 10 bases separated the two germline ends. Germline V CDR1 and CDR2: SGHRS, YFSETQ.

The sample holds many counts of this clonotype. The chain recombines TRBV12-3 or TRBV12-4 with TRBJ2-5; D is undetermined. There are 13 residues in the CDR3. Trimming took 3 bases from V and 1 from J, leaving 6 bases between them. Here the CDR3 DNA reads TGTGCCAGCAGTTTGGGCAGCCAAGAGACCCAGTACTTC. This codes for CASSLGSQETQYF.

This clonotype has at least ten counts. V usage is TRBV6-6 and J usage is TRBJ2-7, with TRBD1 as a possible D gene (5 bases). Germline CDR1 is MNHNY and CDR2 is SVGAGI (reference sequence). This CDR3 contains 13 residues. The V gene lost 2 bases and the J gene lost 7 bases, with 12 bases spanning the gap. The CDR3 loop is CASSYQGMGEQYF. Written as DNA, the CDR3 is TGTGCCAGCAGTTACCAGGGAATGGGTGAGCAGTACTTC.

The chain carries TRBV20-1 and TRBJ1-1; 8 positions agree with TRBD1. The CDR3 has 14 residues. Germline V gene data show CDR1 as DFQATT and CDR2 as SNEGSKA (reference sequence). The trim removed 5 bases at V and 4 bases at J, leaving 9 bases unmatched. CDR3 nucleotides: TGCAGTGCTTCCTGGACAGGGAGGAGCACTGAAGCTTTCTTT. This translates into CSASWTGRSTEAFF.

There are many counts of this clonotype. The gene calls are TRBV6-5 and TRBJ2-6; 8 bases agree with TRBD1. V was clipped by 5 bases and J by 1 base; unmatched bases: 7. In germline, CDR1 is MNHEY, CDR2 SVGAGI. CDR3 length: 17 amino acids. CDR3 residues: CASSPWTGRSGANVLTF. The CDR3 coding sequence is TGTGCCAGCAGTCCCTGGACAGGGAGGTCTGGGGCCAACGTCCTGACTTTC.

This clonotype was recorded many times. The V and J genes are TRBV5-6 and TRBJ2-1; D is undetermined. V lost 0 bases and J lost 6, with 10 bases in between. Germline CDR1 SGHDT, CDR2 YYEEEE. The CDR3 is 14 amino acids. The CDR3 sequence: CASSLAGSGNEQFF. The CDR3 DNA reads as TGTGCCAGCAGCTTGGCCGGATCGGGCAATGAGCAGTTCTTC.

This clonotype was counted many times. The V and J genes are TRBV20-1 and TRBJ2-2; the D is unclear. Looked up from germline, CDR1 is DFQATT and CDR2 is SNEGSKA (reference sequence). There are 13 residues in the CDR3. V lost 2 bases to trimming and J lost 5 bases, with 9 bases between them. CDR3 sequence reads: CSARKGGTGELFF. The CDR3 nucleotides are TGCAGTGCTAGAAAAGGCGGAACCGGGGAGCTGTTTTTT.

This clonotype was observed at least ten times. The DNA of the CDR3 is TGTGCCAGCAGCGTAGGCCCAAGCACCGGGGAGCTGTTTTTT. It yields the protein CASSVGPSTGELFF. The chain recombines TRBV9 with TRBJ2-2; D is unclear. The CDR3 spans 14 residues. CDR1 is SGDLS, CDR2 YYNGEE, per germline. V shed 0 bases and J shed 4 bases, with 7 bases lying between them.